This T cell receptor (beta chain) was recovered during a study of blood T cell repertoires in COVID-19. Trimming shortened V by 2 bases and J by 7 bases, and 9 bases separated the two germline ends. Per germline, CDR1 SGHTA and CDR2 FQGTGA. This CDR3 region has 12 residues. Sequencing was performed with immunoSEQ multiplex PCR; in TCRdb, only in-frame clones are kept and a portion is missing. The sample contains about 120,000 clones, around 80% of which appear only once. J is TRBJ2-7 and V is TRBV7-3; D call uncertain. The receptor comes from a man between 60 and 75 years old with active or convalescent COVID-19. The sample was peripheral blood. CDR3 protein: CASSLPLGEQYF. CDR3 nucleotide sequence: TGTGCCAGCAGCTTACCCCTCGGGGAGCAGTACTTC.